The rows below give T cell receptor beta chains drawn from one sample of a study of blood T cell repertoires in COVID-19. Here immunoSEQ multiplex PCR was the method, and the copy in TCRdb shows in-frame clones only, minus some. Counted here are about 170,000 clones, about 85% occurring once; the ten biggest clones make up 6.5% to 7.5%. The sample consisted of peripheral blood. The receptors were sampled from a man at least 80 years old with COVID-19, enrolled during active disease. The CDR3 runs from the conserved cysteine through the conserved F or W. The D gene is left open where the match is weak. Only part of the rows carry a size: once, few, many, or a class if the clone is expanded.

size	J	V	D	DNA	CDR3
once	TRBJ1-2	TRBV6-5	-	TGTGCCAGCAGTCTCCAGGGGCAACCCGTCTATGGCTACACCTTC	CASSLQGQPVYGYTF
-	TRBJ2-5	TRBV24-1	TRBD1	TGTGCCGTCGGACAGGGAAGTCGGGAGACCCAGTACTTC	CAVGQGSRETQYF
-	TRBJ2-1	TRBV5-1	TRBD1	TGCGCCAGCAGCTCCCGGACAGGGAGGTCCTACAATGAGCAGTTCTTC	CASSSRTGRSYNEQFF
-	TRBJ1-5	TRBV5-1	TRBD1	TGCGCCAGCAGCACCAGACAGGGCGATCAGCCCCAGCATTTT	CASSTRQGDQPQHF
-	TRBJ1-2	TRBV6-1	TRBD1	TGTGCCAGCAGTGAAGACGGACAGGGAAGGAAAGGCTACACCTTC	CASSEDGQGRKGYTF
-	TRBJ2-2	TRBV5-4	-	TGTGCCAGCAGTCATATCGACAGGTCCACCGGGGAGCTGTTTTTT	CASSHIDRSTGELFF
-	TRBJ2-7	TRBV5-4	-	TGTGCCAGCAGCTTGGGTGAGGGGGGGACCTACGAGCAGTACTTC	CASSLGEGGTYEQYF
-	TRBJ1-6	TRBV18	-	TGTGCCAGCTCACCTGTCGGGGAGAGCTCCTATAATTCACCCCTCCACTTT	CASSPVGESSYNSPLHF
once	TRBJ2-5	TRBV12-5	-	TGTGCTAGTGGTTTGACCCGGGTAGGGGGGGTGACCCAGTACTTC	CASGLTRVGGVTQYF
-	TRBJ2-2	TRBV7-3	-	TGTGCCAGCAGCTTATGGCAGAACACCGGGGAGCTGTTTTTT	CASSLWQNTGELFF
-	TRBJ1-2	TRBV7-3	-	TGTGCCAGCAGCTTAATAGGGGCGGGATTAGGCTCCAATGACTACACCTTC	CASSLIGAGLGSNDYTF
-	TRBJ2-7	TRBV7-2	-	TGTGCCAGCAGCTCAGGCGACCCCTTCTACGAGCAGTACTTC	CASSSGDPFYEQYF
few	TRBJ1-3	TRBV5-1	-	TGCGCCAGCAGCCCCCTTAATGGAAACACCATATATTTT	CASSPLNGNTIYF
-	TRBJ1-3	TRBV18	-	TGTGCCAGCTCACAACAGGACTCTGGAAACACCATATATTTT	CASSQQDSGNTIYF
-	TRBJ1-1	TRBV7-2	TRBD1	TGTGCCAGCAGCTTGGGTGCGACAGGGGGGACCGAAGCTTTCTTT	CASSLGATGGTEAFF
-	TRBJ1-6	TRBV7-2	-	TGTGCCAGCAGCCTCGGGAGTAATTCACCCCTCCACTTT	CASSLGSNSPLHF
-	TRBJ2-1	TRBV28	TRBD2	TGTGCCAGCAGGGCTACTAGCGGGGAACGATACAATGAGCAGTTCTTC	CASRATSGERYNEQFF
-	TRBJ2-2	TRBV9	-	TGTGCCAGCAGAGCCGCCACCGGGGAGCTGTTTTTT	CASRAATGELFF
-	TRBJ1-5	TRBV12-3/TRBV12-4	TRBD1	TGTGCCAGCAGCTTAGACAGGGACCAGCCCCAGCATTTT	CASSLDRDQPQHF
-	TRBJ1-1	TRBV6-6	-	TGTGCCAGCAGTTACAGGTCAGGGGAAGCCACTGAAGCTTTCTTT	CASSYRSGEATEAFF
once	TRBJ1-6	TRBV7-9	-	TGTGCCAGCAGCTTAGATCGTAGCCGTCGGTCACCCCTCCACTTT	CASSLDRSRRSPLHF
-	TRBJ2-2	TRBV9	TRBD2	TGTGCCAGCAGCGTAGAGGCGGGGGGCAACGGGGAGCTGTTTTTT	CASSVEAGGNGELFF
few	TRBJ1-2	TRBV28	TRBD1	TGTGCCAGCAGGGGTACGGGGGACAGGGGAATCTATGGCTACACCTTC	CASRGTGDRGIYGYTF
-	TRBJ1-1	TRBV7-2	TRBD1	TGTGCCAGCAGCCATCTTCCGGGACAGGGGAACACTGAAGCTTTCTTT	CASSHLPGQGNTEAFF
-	TRBJ2-7	TRBV19	-	TGTGCCAGTAGTATTGACAGGAGTCCCCTCAAGCAGTACTTC	CASSIDRSPLKQYF
-	TRBJ1-5	TRBV6-6	TRBD1	TGTGCCAGCAGTTACTCCGGACAGGGGGACAATCAGCCCCAGCATTTT	CASSYSGQGDNQPQHF
-	TRBJ2-5	TRBV12-3/TRBV12-4	-	TGTGCCAGCAGTAGACAGGCACAAGAGACCCAGTACTTC	CASSRQAQETQYF
-	TRBJ2-1	TRBV5-1	-	TGCGCCAGCAGAGGTAGGACAGAGGAGATCTACAATGAGCAGTTCTTC	CASRGRTEEIYNEQFF
-	TRBJ1-1	TRBV11-2	-	TGTGCCAGCAGCTTAGATGTGTGGGGGGAGAAGGCTTTCTTT	CASSLDVWGEKAFF
-	TRBJ2-3	TRBV2	TRBD2	TGTGCCAGCAGGCAACTAGCGGGGATGACAGATACGCAGTATTTT	CASRQLAGMTDTQYF
-	TRBJ1-4	TRBV28	-	TGTGCCACCGGGCGGGGGTTTGATGAAAAACTGTTTTTT	CATGRGFDEKLFF
-	TRBJ2-1	TRBV19	TRBD2	TGTGCCAGTAGTAGAGGACTAGCGGTCTACAATGAGCAGTTCTTC	CASSRGLAVYNEQFF
-	TRBJ1-6	TRBV6-1	-	TGTGCCAGCAGTGAACATTCAGGGTATAATTCACCCCTCCACTTT	CASSEHSGYNSPLHF
-	TRBJ2-1	TRBV7-2	TRBD2	TGTGCCAGCAGCTTATTCCGCGGGGGGCCAAGGAATGAGCAGTTCTTC	CASSLFRGGPRNEQFF
once	TRBJ1-1	TRBV5-1	TRBD1	TGCGCCAGCAGCTTGTCCGGGACAGGGGGCCTGAACACTGAAGCTTTCTTT	CASSLSGTGGLNTEAFF
-	TRBJ1-2	TRBV7-2	TRBD1	TGTGCCAGCAGCTTAAACAGGGGTGGCTACACCTTC	CASSLNRGGYTF
-	TRBJ2-1	TRBV6-5	TRBD2	TGTGCCAGCAGCCAGACTAGCGGGGGGGCGTACGAGCAGTTCTTC	CASSQTSGGAYEQFF
-	TRBJ2-7	TRBV5-1	-	TGCGCCAGCAGCTTGCGGGGTTCCCACGAGCAGTACTTC	CASSLRGSHEQYF
few	TRBJ1-3	TRBV4-1	TRBD1	TGCGCCAGCAGCCAAGAAGGGGGCGTAATTTCTGGAAACACCATATATTTT	CASSQEGGVISGNTIYF
-	TRBJ1-1	TRBV7-8	TRBD1	TGTGCCAGCAGTTCCGGGACAGGGGGCCGCGCGAACACTGAAGCTTTCTTT	CASSSGTGGRANTEAFF